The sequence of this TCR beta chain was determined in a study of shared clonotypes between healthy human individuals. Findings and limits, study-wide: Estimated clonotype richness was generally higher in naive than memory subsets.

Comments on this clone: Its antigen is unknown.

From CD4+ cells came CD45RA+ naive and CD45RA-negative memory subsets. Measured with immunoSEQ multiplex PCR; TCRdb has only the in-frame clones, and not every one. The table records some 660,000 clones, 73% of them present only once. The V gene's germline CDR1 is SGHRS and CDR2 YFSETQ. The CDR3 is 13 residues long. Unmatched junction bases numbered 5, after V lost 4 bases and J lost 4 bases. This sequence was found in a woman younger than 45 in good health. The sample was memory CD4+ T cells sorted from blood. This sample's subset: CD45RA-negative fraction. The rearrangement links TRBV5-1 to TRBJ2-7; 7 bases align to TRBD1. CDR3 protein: CASSGGQSYEQYF. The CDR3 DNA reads TGCGCCAGCAGCGGGGGACAGAGTTACGAGCAGTACTTC. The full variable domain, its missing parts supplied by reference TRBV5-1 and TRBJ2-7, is KAGVTQTPRYLIKTRGQQVTLSCSPISGHRSVSWYQQTPGQGLQFLFEYFSETQRNKGNFPGRFSGRQFSNSRSEMNVSTLELGDSALYLCASSGGQSYEQYFGPGTRLTVT.